A single sample gave rise to the 2 T cell receptor beta chains below, sequenced in a study of radiotherapy plus CTLA-4 blockade in lung cancer. Using immunoSEQ multiplex PCR, the repertoire was profiled, and TCRdb retains in-frame clones only, with some absent. The table lists some 50,000 clones, 84% of them singletons. The sample consisted of peripheral blood, taken from a patient treated with radiotherapy plus ipilimumab. The receptor source for this set is a human donor with non-small cell lung cancer whose response to radiotherapy plus ipilimumab could not be evaluated.

The V call is TRBV7-9, the J call TRBJ2-1; 8 bases map to TRBD2. The CDR3 length is 17 residues. Germline assignment: CDR1 SEHNR and CDR2 FQNEAQ (reference sequence). The J segment lost 7 bases and the V segment lost 1 base, leaving 12 bases of the junction unmatched. The CDR3 nucleotides read TGTGCCAGCAGCTTAGTGTGGAGACTAGCGTTTGTGAATGAGCAGTTCTTC. It codes for CASSLVWRLAFVNEQFF.

The chain links TRBV10-3 to TRBJ2-1; 12 positions match TRBD2. Unmatched junction bases numbered 7, after V lost 5 bases and J lost 11 bases. The CDR3 runs 14 residues. The germline gives CDR1 ENHRY, CDR2 SYGVKD. The CDR3 here is CAISLNRTSGKQFF. The CDR3, as DNA: TGTGCCATCAGTTTGAACCGGACTAGCGGGAAGCAGTTCTTC.